The clone carrying this T cell receptor beta chain was counted at least ten times. The antigen is not known. These data come from a study of T-cell reconstitution after alpha-beta-depleted transplantation in children. Study-wide points: From surviving recipient T cells and thymic progenitors came the high day-60 TCRbeta diversity observed in some patients.

Preparation of the TCRbeta library was carried out with unique molecular identifiers. TCRdb used MiXCR to reprocess the PCR reads, holding one entry per CDR3 protein. Here the sample spans 550,000 to 800,000 distinct CDR3 sequences, roughly 13% being singletons. J was trimmed by 3 bases and V by 6 bases; bases with no gene match: 7. The CDR3 consists of 13 residues. CDR1 is DFQATT and CDR2 is SNEGSKA in the germline V gene (reference sequence). V gene TRBV20-1 combines with J gene TRBJ2-5, with 7 bases fitting TRBD1. This TCR came from a girl aged 2-10 years with congenital amegakaryocytic thrombocytopenia, due to receive a stem cell transplant. The sample was PBMCs, taken before TCRalphabeta/CD19-depleted stem cell transplant. CDR3 loop: CSARLTGEETQYF. The DNA of the CDR3 is TGCAGTGCCAGACTAACAGGGGAAGAGACCCAGTACTTC.